This TCR beta chain was recorded in a study of T cells in Graves' hyperthyroidism and ophthalmopathy. TCR beta CDR3 regions were amplified from RNA. The study used the HTBI primer set for a first-round RT-PCR of the TCR CDR3. TCRdb ran MiXCR on the multiplex PCR reads and lists one entry per CDR3 protein. The table lists a few hundred thousand distinct CDR3 sequences, 15% to 20% of them singletons. The CDR3 is 14 amino acids. The germline V and J ends were trimmed by 5 bases and 3 bases, with 14 bases remaining between them. Looked up from germline, CDR1 is WSHSY and CDR2 is SAAADI. This clonotype was counted between two and nine times. Its antigen is not known. Study conclusions and caveats: From stable hyperthyroidism, ophthalmopathy was set apart by a 13 V-J model.

The source material was blood. The chain joins TRBV10-2 to TRBJ2-7; TRBD1 might be the D (5 bases). The sequence was collected from a man aged 35 to 55 with Graves' hyperthyroidism. The CDR3 DNA sequence: TGCGCCAGCAGTTCCCCCCAGGGTTTCTACGAGCAGTACTTC. Amino acids: CASSSPQGFYEQYF.